The rows below give T cell receptor beta chains drawn from one sample of a study of post-analysis software for immune sequencing data. TCRdb processed the PCR reads anew with MiXCR; each CDR3 protein has one entry. The sample lists 750,000 to 950,000 distinct CDR3 sequences, about 57% occurring once. Sequencing was carried out using blood. The receptors come from a girl between 5 and 17 years old with multiple sclerosis. Both conserved end residues are part of each CDR3.

cdr3_length v_call cdr3_aa
14 TRBV10-3 CATDAGNSNQPQHF
18 TRBV20-1 CSAANLQGARPGANVLTF
14 TRBV29-1 CSVVKLRSTDTQYF
16 TRBV15 CATSRGLDSSYNEQFF
14 TRBV7-9 CASSLQGPPYEQYF
15 TRBV5-1 CASSLAQRSYNEQFF
16 TRBV7-3 CASSRVGGLAGNEQFF
13 TRBV15 CATSRDRRNEQFF
13 TRBV20-1 CSMPGGIGETQYF
10 TRBV29-1 CSAHGLYLTF
13 TRBV6-1 CASSETGVYEQYF
15 TRBV14 CASSHWTSGEGTQYF
13 TRBV12-3/TRBV12-4 CASSPDRAHEQYF
14 TRBV10-3 CAIGVADGKNIQYF
16 TRBV7-9 CASSSIGRTAQETQYF
16 TRBV12-5 CASGLVRPSGRSEQFF
18 TRBV11-2 CASSLDPFSGESYNEQFF
16 TRBV25-1 CASSDPGQVPYNEQFF
16 TRBV7-9 CASSPRTGQAWDTQYF
14 TRBV7-9 CAGSLGGVGQPQHF
13 TRBV7-3 CASSLSVQETQYF
16 TRBV7-9 CASSLGTRRGTDTQYF
15 TRBV14 CASSPRRETDYGYTF